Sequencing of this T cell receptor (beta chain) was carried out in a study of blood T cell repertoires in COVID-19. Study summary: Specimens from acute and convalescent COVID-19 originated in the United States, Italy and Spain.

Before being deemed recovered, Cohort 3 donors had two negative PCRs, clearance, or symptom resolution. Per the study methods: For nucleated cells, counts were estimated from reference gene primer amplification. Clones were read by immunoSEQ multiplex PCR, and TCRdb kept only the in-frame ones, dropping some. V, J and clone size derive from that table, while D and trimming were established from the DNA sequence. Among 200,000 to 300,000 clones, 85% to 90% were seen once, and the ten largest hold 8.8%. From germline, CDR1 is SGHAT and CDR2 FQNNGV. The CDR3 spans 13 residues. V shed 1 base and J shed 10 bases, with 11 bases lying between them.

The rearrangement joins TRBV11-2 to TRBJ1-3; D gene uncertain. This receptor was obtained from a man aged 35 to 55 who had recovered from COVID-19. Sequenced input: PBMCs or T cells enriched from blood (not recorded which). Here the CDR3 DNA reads TGTGCCAGCAGCTTAGTATCTACTAGGACCATATATTTT. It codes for CASSLVSTRTIYF. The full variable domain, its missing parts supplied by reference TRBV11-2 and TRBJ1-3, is EAGVAQSPRYKIIEKRQSVAFWCNPISGHATLYWYQQILGQGPKLLIQFQNNGVVDDSQLPKDRFSAERLKGVDSTLKIQPAKLEDSAVYLCASSLVSTRTIYFGEGSWLTVV.